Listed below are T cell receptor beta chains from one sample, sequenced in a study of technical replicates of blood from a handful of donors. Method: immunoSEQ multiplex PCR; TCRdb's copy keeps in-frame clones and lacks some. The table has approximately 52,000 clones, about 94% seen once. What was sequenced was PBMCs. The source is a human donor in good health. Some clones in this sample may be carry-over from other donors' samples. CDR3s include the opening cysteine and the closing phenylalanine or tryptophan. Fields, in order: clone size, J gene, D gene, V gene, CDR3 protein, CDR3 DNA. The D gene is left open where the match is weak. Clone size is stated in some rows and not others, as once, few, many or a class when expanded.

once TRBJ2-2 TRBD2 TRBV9 CASSARDILAGPTGELFF TGTGCCAGCAGCGCCCGGGACATACTAGCGGGACCCACCGGGGAGCTGTTTTTT
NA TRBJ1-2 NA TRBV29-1 CSVVGLSGYTF TGCAGCGTTGTGGGGCTAAGTGGCTACACCTTC
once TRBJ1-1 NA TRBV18 CASSPPRTAYNTEAFF TGTGCCAGCTCACCACCCCGGACAGCCTACAACACTGAAGCTTTCTTT
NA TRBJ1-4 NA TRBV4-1 CASSLQPTNEKLFF TGCGCCAGCAGCCTACAACCAACTAATGAAAAACTGTTTTTT
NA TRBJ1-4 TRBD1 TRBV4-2 CASSQQGARGNEKLFF TGTGCCAGCAGCCAACAGGGGGCGCGGGGTAATGAAAAACTGTTTTTT
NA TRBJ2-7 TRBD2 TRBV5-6 CASSYLAGEGEQYF TGTGCCAGCAGCTACCTAGCGGGAGAGGGCGAGCAGTACTTC
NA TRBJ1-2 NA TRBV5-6 CASSLGQINYGYTF TGTGCCAGCAGCTTGGGACAGATTAACTATGGCTACACCTTC
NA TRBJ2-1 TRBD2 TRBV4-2 CASSQSWGGGAYNEQFF TGTGCCAGCAGCCAATCGTGGGGCGGGGGGGCTTACAATGAGCAGTTCTTC
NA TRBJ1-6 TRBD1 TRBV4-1 CASSDGQGAANSPLHF TGCGCCAGCAGCGACGGACAGGGGGCAGCTAATTCACCCCTCCACTTT
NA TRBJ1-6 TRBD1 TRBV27 CASSLMTGGNNSPLHF TGTGCCAGCAGTCTCATGACAGGGGGAAATAATTCACCCCTCCACTTT
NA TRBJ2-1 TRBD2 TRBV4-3 CASSQTSGPFIEQFF TGCGCCAGCAGCCAAACTAGCGGGCCTTTTATAGAGCAGTTCTTC
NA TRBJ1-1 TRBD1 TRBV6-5 CASSQGALNTEAFF TGTGCCAGCAGCCAGGGGGCCCTGAACACTGAAGCTTTCTTT
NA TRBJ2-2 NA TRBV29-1 CSVEAPNTGELFF TGCAGCGTTGAGGCTCCGAACACCGGGGAGCTGTTTTTT
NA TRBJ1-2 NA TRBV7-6 CASSPPNSNYGYTF TGTGCCAGCAGCCCTCCTAACTCTAACTATGGCTACACCTTC
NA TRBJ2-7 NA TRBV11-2 CASSFHYEQYF TGTGCCAGCAGCTTCCACTACGAGCAGTACTTC
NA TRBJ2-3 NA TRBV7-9 CASSLGTRDTDTQYF TGTGCCAGCAGCTTAGGGACTCGGGACACAGATACGCAGTATTTT
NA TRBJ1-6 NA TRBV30 CAWSRLTVTYNSPLHF TGTGCCTGGAGTAGGTTAACAGTCACCTATAATTCACCCCTCCACTTT
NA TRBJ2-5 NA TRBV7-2 CASSGTQGWETQYF TGTGCCAGCAGCGGAACTCAGGGGTGGGAGACCCAGTACTTC
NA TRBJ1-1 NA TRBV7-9 CASSLAPGVSRNTEAFF TGTGCCAGCAGCTTAGCGCCCGGTGTTAGTAGGAACACTGAAGCTTTCTTT
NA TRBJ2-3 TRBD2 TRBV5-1 CASSLLSGSWDTQYF TGCGCCAGCAGCTTGCTCAGCGGGAGTTGGGATACGCAGTATTTT
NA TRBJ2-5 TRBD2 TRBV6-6 CASSSFHGLAEETQYF TGTGCCAGCAGTTCCTTCCACGGGCTAGCGGAAGAGACCCAGTACTTC
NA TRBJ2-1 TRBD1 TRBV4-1 CASSQGPGQFYNEQFF TGCGCCAGCAGCCAGGGTCCGGGACAGTTCTACAATGAGCAGTTCTTC
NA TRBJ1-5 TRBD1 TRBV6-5 CASSVTGESQPQHF TGTGCCAGCAGTGTTACAGGGGAGAGTCAGCCCCAGCATTTT
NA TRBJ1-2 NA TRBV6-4 CASSDRGQGYTF TGTGCCAGCAGTGACAGGGGACAAGGCTACACCTTC
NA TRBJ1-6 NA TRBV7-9 CASRKNSNSPLHF TGTGCCAGCAGGAAGAACAGTAATTCACCCCTCCACTTT
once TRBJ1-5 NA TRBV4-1 CASSGVGTYSNQPQHF TGCGCCAGTTCTGGTGTCGGGACATATAGCAATCAGCCCCAGCATTTT
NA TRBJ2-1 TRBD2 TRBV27 CASSISGRAWEQFF TGTGCCAGCAGTATTTCCGGGAGGGCCTGGGAGCAGTTCTTC
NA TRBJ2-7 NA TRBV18 CASSPQERAAYEQCF TGTGCCAGCTCACCTCAGGAGCGGGCCGCCTACGAGCAGTGCTTC
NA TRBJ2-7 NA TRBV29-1 CSVEGGAHEQYF TGCAGCGTTGAGGGGGGGGCCCACGAGCAGTACTTC
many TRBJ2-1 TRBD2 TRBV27 CASSQGRKVAGYNEQFF TGTGCCAGCAGCCAAGGGAGGAAGGTAGCGGGCTACAATGAGCAGTTCTTC
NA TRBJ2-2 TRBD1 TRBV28 CASSIGQGINTGELFF TGTGCCAGCAGTATAGGACAGGGAATTAACACCGGGGAGCTGTTTTTT
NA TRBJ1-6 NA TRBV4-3 CASSQDGGGGSPLHF TGCGCCAGCAGCCAAGATGGGGGGGGCGGATCACCCCTCCACTTT
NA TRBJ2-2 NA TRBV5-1 CASSLGLAPGELFF TGCGCCAGCAGCTTGGGGCTAGCCCCCGGGGAGCTGTTTTTT
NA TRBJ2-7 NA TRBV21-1 CASSILPISGRISYEQYF TGTGCCAGCAGCATATTACCTATTAGCGGGAGAATCTCCTACGAGCAGTACTTC
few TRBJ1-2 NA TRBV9 CASSLQDLGGVYTF TGTGCCAGCAGCCTACAGGACCTCGGGGGGGTGTACACCTTC
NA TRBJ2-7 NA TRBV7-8 CASSFQASYEQYF TGTGCCAGCAGCTTCCAAGCCTCCTACGAGCAGTACTTC
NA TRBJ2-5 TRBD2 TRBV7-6 CASSLEGSGETQYF TGTGCCAGCAGCTTAGAAGGTAGCGGGGAGACCCAGTACTTC
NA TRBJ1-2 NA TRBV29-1 CSADRLSNYGYTF TGCAGCGCAGACAGGCTAAGTAACTATGGCTACACCTTC
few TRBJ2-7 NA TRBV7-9 CASSLAQTGSYEQYF TGTGCCAGCAGCTTAGCCCAAACAGGTTCATACGAGCAGTACTTC
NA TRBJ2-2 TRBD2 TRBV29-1 CSVGGHPAGGLGSGELFF TGCAGCGTGGGAGGGCATCCGGCGGGAGGTTTGGGGTCCGGGGAGCTGTTTTTT